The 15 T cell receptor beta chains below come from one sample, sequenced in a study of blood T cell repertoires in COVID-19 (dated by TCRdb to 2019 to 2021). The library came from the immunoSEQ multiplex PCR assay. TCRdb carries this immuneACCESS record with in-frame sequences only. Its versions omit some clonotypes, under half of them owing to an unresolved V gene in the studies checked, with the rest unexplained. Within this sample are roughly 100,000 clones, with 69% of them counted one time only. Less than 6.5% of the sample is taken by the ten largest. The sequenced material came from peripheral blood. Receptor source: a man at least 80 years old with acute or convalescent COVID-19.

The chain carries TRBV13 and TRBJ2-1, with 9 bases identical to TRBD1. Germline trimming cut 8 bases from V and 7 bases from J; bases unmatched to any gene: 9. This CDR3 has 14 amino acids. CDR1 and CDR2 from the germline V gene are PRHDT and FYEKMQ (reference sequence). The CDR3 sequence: CASGSWDRENEQFF. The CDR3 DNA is TGTGCCAGCGGGTCTTGGGACAGGGAGAATGAGCAGTTCTTC.

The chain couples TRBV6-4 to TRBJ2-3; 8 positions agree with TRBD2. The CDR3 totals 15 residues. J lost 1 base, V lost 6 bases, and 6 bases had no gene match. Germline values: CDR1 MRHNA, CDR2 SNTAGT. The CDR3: CASSASGSGTDTQYF. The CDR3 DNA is TGTGCCAGCAGCGCCAGCGGGAGTGGCACAGATACGCAGTATTTT.

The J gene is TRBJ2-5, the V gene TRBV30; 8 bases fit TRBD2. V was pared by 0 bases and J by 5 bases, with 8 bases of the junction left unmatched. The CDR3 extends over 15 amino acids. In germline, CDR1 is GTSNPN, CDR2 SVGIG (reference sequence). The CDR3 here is CAWSVGAGGQETQYF. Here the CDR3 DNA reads TGTGCCTGGAGTGTAGGTGCGGGAGGTCAGGAGACCCAGTACTTC.

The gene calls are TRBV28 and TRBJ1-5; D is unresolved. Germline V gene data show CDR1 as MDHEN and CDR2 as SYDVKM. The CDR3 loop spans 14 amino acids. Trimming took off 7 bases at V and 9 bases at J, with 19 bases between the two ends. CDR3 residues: CASTVGGLKWPQHF. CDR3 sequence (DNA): TGTGCCAGCACCGTTGGCGGTTTAAAGTGGCCCCAGCATTTT.

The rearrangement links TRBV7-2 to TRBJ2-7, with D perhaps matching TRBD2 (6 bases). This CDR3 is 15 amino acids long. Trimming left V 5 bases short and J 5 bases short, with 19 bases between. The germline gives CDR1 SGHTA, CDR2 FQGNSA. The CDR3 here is CASSPRGGRRDEQYF. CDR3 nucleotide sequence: TGTGCCAGCAGCCCCCGTGGAGGGCGAAGGGACGAGCAGTACTTC. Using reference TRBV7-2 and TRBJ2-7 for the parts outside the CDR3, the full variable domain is GAGVSQSPSNKVTEKGKDVELRCDPISGHTALYWYRQSLGQGLEFLIYFQGNSAPDKSGLPSDRFSAERTGGSVSTLTIQRTQQEDSAVYLCASSPRGGRRDEQYFGPGTRLTVT.

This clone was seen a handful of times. This CDR3 reads CSAPANEKLFF. CDR3 in DNA: TGCAGTGCCCCAGCTAATGAAAAACTGTTTTTT. The chain recombines TRBV20-1 with TRBJ1-4; D is unresolved. The CDR3 length is 11 residues. Trimming stripped 6 bases from V and 3 bases from J, with 5 bases between. The germline V gene encodes CDR1 DFQATT and CDR2 SNEGSKA (reference sequence).

The CDR3, as DNA: TGTGCCAGCTCACCAAAAACGAAGTTAGCGGGAGGTTTGGATGAGCAGTTCTTC. Its protein is CASSPKTKLAGGLDEQFF. This chain joins TRBV18 and TRBJ2-1; 10 bases fit TRBD2. V lost 2 bases, J lost 8 bases, and 15 bases stayed unmatched. Germline CDR1 and CDR2: KGHSH and LQKENI. This CDR3 has 18 amino acids.

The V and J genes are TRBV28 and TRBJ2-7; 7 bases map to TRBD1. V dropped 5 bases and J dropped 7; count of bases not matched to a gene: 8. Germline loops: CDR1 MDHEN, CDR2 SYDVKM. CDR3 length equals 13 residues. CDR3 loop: CASSPSDRPEQYF. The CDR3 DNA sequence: TGTGCCAGCAGTCCCTCGGACAGGCCAGAGCAGTACTTC.

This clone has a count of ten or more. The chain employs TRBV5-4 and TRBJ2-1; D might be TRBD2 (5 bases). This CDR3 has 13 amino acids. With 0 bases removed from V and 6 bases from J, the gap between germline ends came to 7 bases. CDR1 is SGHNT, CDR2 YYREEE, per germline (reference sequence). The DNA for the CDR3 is TGTGCCAGCAGCTTGGAGGCGGGCAATGAGCAGTTCTTC. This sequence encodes CASSLEAGNEQFF.

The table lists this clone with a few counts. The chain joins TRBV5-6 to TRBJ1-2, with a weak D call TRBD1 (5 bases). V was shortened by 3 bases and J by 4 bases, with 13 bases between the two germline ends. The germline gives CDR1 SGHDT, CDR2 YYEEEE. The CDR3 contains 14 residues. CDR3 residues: CASSYQRQSYGYTF. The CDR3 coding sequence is TGTGCCAGCAGCTACCAAAGACAGTCCTATGGCTACACCTTC.

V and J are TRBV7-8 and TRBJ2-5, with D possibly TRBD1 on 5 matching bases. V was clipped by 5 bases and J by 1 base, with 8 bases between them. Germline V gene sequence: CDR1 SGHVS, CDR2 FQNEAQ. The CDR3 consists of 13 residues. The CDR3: CASSPGLQETQYF. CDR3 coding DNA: TGTGCCAGCAGCCCAGGGCTCCAAGAGACCCAGTACTTC.

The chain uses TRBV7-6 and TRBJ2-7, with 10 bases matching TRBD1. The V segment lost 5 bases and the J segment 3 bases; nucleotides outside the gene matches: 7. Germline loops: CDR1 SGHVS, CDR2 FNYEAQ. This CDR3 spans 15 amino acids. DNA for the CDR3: TGTGCCAGCAGCCGCTCCGGGACAGGGGACTACGAGCAGTACTTC. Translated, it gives CASSRSGTGDYEQYF.

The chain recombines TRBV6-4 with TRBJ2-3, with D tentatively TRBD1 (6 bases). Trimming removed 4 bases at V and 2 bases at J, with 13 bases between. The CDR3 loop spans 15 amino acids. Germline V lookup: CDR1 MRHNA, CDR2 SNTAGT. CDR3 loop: CASSAAGVPTDTQYF. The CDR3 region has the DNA TGTGCCAGCAGTGCAGCAGGGGTTCCCACAGATACGCAGTATTTT.

DNA of the CDR3: TGTGCCAGCAGCTTAAGGGGGGGACTCAACAATGAGCAGTTCTTC. Amino acids: CASSLRGGLNNEQFF. The chain couples TRBV11-3 to TRBJ2-1; D is possibly TRBD2 (7 bases). The V end lost 2 bases, the J end lost 5 bases, and 13 bases lay between the germline ends. The CDR3 runs to 15 residues. Per germline, CDR1 SGHNT and CDR2 YENEEA. Full variable domain (rest looked up from reference TRBV11-3 and TRBJ2-1): EAGVVQSPRYKIIEKKQPVAFWCNPISGHNTLYWYLQNLGQGPELLIRYENEEAVDDSQLPKDRFSAERLKGVDSTLKIQPAELGDSAVYLCASSLRGGLNNEQFFGPGTRLTVL.

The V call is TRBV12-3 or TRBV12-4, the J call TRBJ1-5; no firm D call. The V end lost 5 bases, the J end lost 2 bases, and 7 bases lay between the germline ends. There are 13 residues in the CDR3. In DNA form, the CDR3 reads TGTGCCAGCAGTACCTCAGGCAATCAGCCCCAGCATTTT. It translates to CASSTSGNQPQHF.